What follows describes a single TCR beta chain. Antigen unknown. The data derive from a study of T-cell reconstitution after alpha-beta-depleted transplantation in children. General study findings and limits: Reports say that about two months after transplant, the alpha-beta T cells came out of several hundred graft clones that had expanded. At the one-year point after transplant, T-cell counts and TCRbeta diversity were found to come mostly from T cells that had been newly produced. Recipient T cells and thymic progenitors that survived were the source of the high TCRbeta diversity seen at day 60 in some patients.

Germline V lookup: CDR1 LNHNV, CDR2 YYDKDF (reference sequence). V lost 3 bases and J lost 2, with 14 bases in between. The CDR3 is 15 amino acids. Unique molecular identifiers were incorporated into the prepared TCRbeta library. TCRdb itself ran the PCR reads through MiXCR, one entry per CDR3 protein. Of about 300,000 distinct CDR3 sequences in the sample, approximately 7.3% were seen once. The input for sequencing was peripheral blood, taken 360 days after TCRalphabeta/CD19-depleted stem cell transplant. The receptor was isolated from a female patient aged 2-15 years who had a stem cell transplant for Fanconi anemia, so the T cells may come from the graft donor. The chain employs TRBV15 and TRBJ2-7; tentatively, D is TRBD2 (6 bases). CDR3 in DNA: TGTGCCACCAGCAGTGGCGGGATCAACACCTACGAGCAGTACTTC. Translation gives CATSSGGINTYEQYF.